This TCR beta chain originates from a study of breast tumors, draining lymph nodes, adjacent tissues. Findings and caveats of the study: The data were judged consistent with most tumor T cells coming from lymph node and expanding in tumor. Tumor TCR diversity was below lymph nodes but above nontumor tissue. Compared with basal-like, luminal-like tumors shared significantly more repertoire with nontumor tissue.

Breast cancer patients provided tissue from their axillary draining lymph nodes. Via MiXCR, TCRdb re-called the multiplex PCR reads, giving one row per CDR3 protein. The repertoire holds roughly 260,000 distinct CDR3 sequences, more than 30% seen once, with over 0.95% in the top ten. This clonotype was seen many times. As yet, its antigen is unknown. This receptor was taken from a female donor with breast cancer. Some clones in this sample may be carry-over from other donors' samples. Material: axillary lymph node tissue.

CDR3 sequence (DNA): TGTGCCATCAGTGAGTATGGGACAGGGGGCCACGAGCAGTACTTC. This gives the protein CAISEYGTGGHEQYF. This chain connects TRBV10-3 to TRBJ2-7; 12 nucleotides line up with TRBD1. V trimming: 1 base; J trimming: 5 bases; junction bases outside the gene matches: 3. CDR3 length: 15 residues. Germline loops: CDR1 ENHRY, CDR2 SYGVKD.